This T cell receptor (beta chain) was identified during a study of regulatory T cells in long-lasting Graves disease. Time point denoted: persistent/refractory GD, antithyroid drugs over 5 years with positive TRAb. Following extraction of RNA from PBMCs, that RNA was used to make the TCR library. Building the TCR beta libraries relied on iRepertoire HTBI primers, and CDR3 regions underwent Arm-PCR. One entry per CDR3 protein results from TCRdb running MiXCR on the multiplex PCR reads. The data hold about 300,000 distinct CDR3 sequences, with around a fifth observed a single time. This clonotype appeared a few times. What it binds is unknown. Study findings and constraints: Peripheral blood alone, not thyroid tissue, underwent study. Graves' patients with persistent disease showed TCR diversity lower than patients newly diagnosed.

The material sequenced was peripheral blood mononuclear cells (PBMCs), taken when the disease was refractory, from a patient treated with antithyroid drugs. The clonotype comes from a female donor with Graves disease.

For the CDR3, the DNA is TGTGCCAGCAGTTCGACAAATAGCAATCAGCCCCAGCATTTT. Its translation: CASSSTNSNQPQHF. This rearrangement joins TRBV6-2 or TRBV6-3 to TRBJ1-5; D not certain. The CDR3 has 14 amino acids. V gave up 4 bases and J gave up 0 bases, with 7 bases separating them. The germline CDR1 and CDR2 sequences are MNHEY and SVGEGT.